These T cell receptor beta chains were read from a single sample in a study of human T cells and chemical hapten exposure. TCRdb analysed the RACE reads with MiXCR anew, one entry per CDR3 protein. The sample carries about 30,000 distinct CDR3 sequences, 10% recorded once. Sequencing was performed on whole blood, taken in connection with sensitization to the hapten diphenylcyclopropenone (DPC). Receptors originate from a man aged 50-60 years with alopecia areata. Some clones in this sample may be carry-over from other donors' samples. Each CDR3 is given with its conserved first and last residue. A D gene is named only where the DNA matches it firmly. A clone size is listed for some rows: how often the clone was seen (once, few, many), or a class if it is expanded.

V gene: TRBV6-5; clone size: many; D gene: -; J gene: TRBJ2-3; CDR3 protein: CASSYGRREHTQYF; CDR3 DNA: TGTGCCAGCAGTTACGGCAGGAGGGAGCATACGCAGTATTTT
V gene: TRBV20-1; clone size: -; D gene: -; J gene: TRBJ2-7; CDR3 protein: CSASPQRSYEQYF; CDR3 DNA: TGCAGTGCTTCCCCCCAGCGATCCTACGAGCAGTACTTC
V gene: TRBV12-3/TRBV12-4; clone size: many; D gene: -; J gene: TRBJ1-1; CDR3 protein: CASSFLSTEAFF; CDR3 DNA: TGTGCCAGCAGTTTTCTATCAACTGAAGCTTTCTTT
V gene: TRBV7-2; clone size: few; D gene: TRBD2; J gene: TRBJ2-7; CDR3 protein: CASKASGTYEQYF; CDR3 DNA: TGTGCCAGCAAGGCTAGCGGTACCTACGAGCAGTACTTC
V gene: TRBV3-1; clone size: few; D gene: TRBD2; J gene: TRBJ2-1; CDR3 protein: CASSGTSGSYNEQFF; CDR3 DNA: TGTGCCAGCAGCGGGACTAGCGGGAGCTACAATGAGCAGTTCTTC
V gene: TRBV7-6; clone size: many; D gene: TRBD2; J gene: TRBJ2-7; CDR3 protein: CASTGLAGGHEQYF; CDR3 DNA: TGTGCGAGCACGGGGCTAGCGGGAGGCCACGAGCAGTACTTC
V gene: TRBV4-2; clone size: many; D gene: TRBD2; J gene: TRBJ2-1; CDR3 protein: CASSQRLAGEFYNEQFF; CDR3 DNA: TGTGCCAGCAGCCAACGACTAGCGGGAGAATTTTACAATGAGCAGTTCTTC
V gene: TRBV27; clone size: many; D gene: TRBD1; J gene: TRBJ1-2; CDR3 protein: CASRKTGGNYGYTF; CDR3 DNA: TGTGCCAGCAGAAAAACAGGGGGCAACTATGGCTACACCTTC
V gene: TRBV7-3; clone size: many; D gene: -; J gene: TRBJ1-1; CDR3 protein: CASSPLAGDTEAFF; CDR3 DNA: TGTGCCAGCAGCCCCCTGGCTGGTGACACTGAAGCTTTCTTT
V gene: TRBV5-4; clone size: few; D gene: -; J gene: TRBJ2-7; CDR3 protein: CASSPNSGSYEQYF; CDR3 DNA: TGTGCCAGCAGCCCGAATAGCGGATCCTACGAGCAGTACTTC
V gene: TRBV10-3; clone size: many; D gene: -; J gene: TRBJ2-7; CDR3 protein: CATSRSLTSYEQYF; CDR3 DNA: TGTGCCACCAGCCGGAGTTTAACCTCCTACGAGCAGTACTTC
V gene: TRBV7-9; clone size: -; D gene: TRBD1; J gene: TRBJ2-5; CDR3 protein: CASSPTGTGQETQYF; CDR3 DNA: TGTGCCAGCAGCCCGACCGGGACAGGGCAAGAGACCCAGTACTTC
V gene: TRBV1; clone size: many; D gene: -; J gene: TRBJ2-4; CDR3 protein: CTSRIGPLNHQYF; CDR3 DNA: TGCACCAGCAGAATCGGACCACTTAACCACCAGTACTTC
V gene: TRBV11-2; clone size: many; D gene: TRBD2; J gene: TRBJ2-3; CDR3 protein: CASSSGGGLSDTQYF; CDR3 DNA: TGTGCCAGCAGCTCTGGGGGGGGTCTATCGGATACGCAGTATTTT
V gene: TRBV2; clone size: few; D gene: -; J gene: TRBJ1-4; CDR3 protein: CASSGYEKLFF; CDR3 DNA: TGTGCCAGCAGTGGATATGAAAAACTGTTTTTT
V gene: TRBV18; clone size: few; D gene: TRBD2; J gene: TRBJ2-7; CDR3 protein: CASSPSSGDYEQYF; CDR3 DNA: TGTGCCAGCTCACCCTCAAGCGGGGATTACGAGCAGTACTTC
V gene: TRBV10-2; clone size: many; D gene: -; J gene: TRBJ2-2; CDR3 protein: CASKGSPPGELFF; CDR3 DNA: TGCGCCAGCAAAGGCAGCCCTCCCGGGGAGCTGTTTTTT
V gene: TRBV7-2; clone size: few; D gene: -; J gene: TRBJ2-5; CDR3 protein: CASSLDVGRETQYF; CDR3 DNA: TGTGCCAGCAGCTTAGACGTCGGCAGAGAGACCCAGTACTTC
V gene: TRBV29-1; clone size: many; D gene: -; J gene: TRBJ2-3; CDR3 protein: CSVRQGGPDTQYF; CDR3 DNA: TGCAGCGTCCGACAGGGAGGCCCAGATACGCAGTATTTT
V gene: TRBV11-2; clone size: many; D gene: -; J gene: TRBJ1-6; CDR3 protein: CASSRAGYSPLHF; CDR3 DNA: TGTGCCAGCAGCCGGGCAGGGTACTCACCCCTCCACTTT
V gene: TRBV10-3; clone size: many; D gene: -; J gene: TRBJ1-2; CDR3 protein: CAISEPYTENYGYTF; CDR3 DNA: TGTGCCATCAGTGAGCCATATACAGAGAACTATGGCTACACCTTC
V gene: TRBV12-3/TRBV12-4; clone size: many; D gene: -; J gene: TRBJ1-5; CDR3 protein: CASSFPLQPQHF; CDR3 DNA: TGTGCCAGCAGTTTCCCCCTCCAGCCCCAGCATTTT